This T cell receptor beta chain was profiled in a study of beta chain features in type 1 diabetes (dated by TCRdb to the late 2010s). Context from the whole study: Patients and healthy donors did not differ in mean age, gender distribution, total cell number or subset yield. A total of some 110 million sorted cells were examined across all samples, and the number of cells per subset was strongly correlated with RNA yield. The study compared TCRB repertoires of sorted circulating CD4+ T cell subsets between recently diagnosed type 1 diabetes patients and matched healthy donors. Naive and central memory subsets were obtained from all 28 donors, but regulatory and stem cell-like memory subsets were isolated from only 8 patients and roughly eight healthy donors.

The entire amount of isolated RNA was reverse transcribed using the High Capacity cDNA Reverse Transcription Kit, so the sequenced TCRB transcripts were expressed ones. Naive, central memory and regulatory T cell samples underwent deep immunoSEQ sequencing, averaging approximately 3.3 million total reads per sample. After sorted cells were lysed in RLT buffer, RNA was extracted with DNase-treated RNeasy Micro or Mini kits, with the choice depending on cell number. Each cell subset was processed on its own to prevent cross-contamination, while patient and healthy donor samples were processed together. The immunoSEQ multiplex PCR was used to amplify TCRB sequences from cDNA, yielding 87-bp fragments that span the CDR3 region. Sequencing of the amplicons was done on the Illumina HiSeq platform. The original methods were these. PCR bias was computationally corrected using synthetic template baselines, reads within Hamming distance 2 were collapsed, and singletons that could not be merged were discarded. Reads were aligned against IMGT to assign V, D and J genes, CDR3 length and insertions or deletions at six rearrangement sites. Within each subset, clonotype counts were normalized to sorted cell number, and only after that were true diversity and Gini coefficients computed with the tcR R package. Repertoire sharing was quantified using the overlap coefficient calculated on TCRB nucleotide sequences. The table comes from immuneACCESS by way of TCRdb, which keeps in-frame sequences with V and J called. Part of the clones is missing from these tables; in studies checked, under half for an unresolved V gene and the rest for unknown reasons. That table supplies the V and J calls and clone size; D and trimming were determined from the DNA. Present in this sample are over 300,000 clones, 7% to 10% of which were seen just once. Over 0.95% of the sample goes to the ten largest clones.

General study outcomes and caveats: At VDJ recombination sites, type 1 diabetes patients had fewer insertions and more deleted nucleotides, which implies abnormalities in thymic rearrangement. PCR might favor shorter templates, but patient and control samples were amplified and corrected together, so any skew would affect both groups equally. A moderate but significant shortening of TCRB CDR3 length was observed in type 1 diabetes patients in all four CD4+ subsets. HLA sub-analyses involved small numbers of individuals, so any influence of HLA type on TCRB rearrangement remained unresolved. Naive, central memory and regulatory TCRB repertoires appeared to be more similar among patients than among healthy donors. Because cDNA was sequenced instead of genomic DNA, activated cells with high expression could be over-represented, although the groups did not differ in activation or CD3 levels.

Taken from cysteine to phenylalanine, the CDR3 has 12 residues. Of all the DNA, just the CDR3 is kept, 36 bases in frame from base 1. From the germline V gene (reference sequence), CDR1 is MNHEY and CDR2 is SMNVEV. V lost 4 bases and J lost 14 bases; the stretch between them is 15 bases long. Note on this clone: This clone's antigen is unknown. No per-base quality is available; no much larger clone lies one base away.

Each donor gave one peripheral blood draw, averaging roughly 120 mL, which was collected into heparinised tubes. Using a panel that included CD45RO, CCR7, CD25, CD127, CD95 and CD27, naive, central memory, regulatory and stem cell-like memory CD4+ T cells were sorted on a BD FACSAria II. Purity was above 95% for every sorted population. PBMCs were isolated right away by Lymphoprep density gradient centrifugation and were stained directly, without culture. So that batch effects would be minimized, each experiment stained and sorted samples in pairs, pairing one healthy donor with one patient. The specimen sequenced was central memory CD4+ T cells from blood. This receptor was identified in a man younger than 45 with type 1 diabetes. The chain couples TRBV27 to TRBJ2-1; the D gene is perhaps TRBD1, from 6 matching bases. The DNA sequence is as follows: TGTGCCAGCAGTTACTACCCAGGGGATGAGTTCTTC. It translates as CASSYYPGDEFF.